This record looks at one TCR beta chain sequence and its context. This specimen belongs to a study of blood T cell repertoires in COVID-19. On the study more broadly: Samples taken during acute and convalescent COVID-19 were collected in the United States, Italy and Spain. The analysed material was cDNA or gDNA that came from T cells, B-cell-depleted T cells, or PBMCs.

Followed over time, Seattle patients had been enrolled while infection was active. J gave up 7 bases and V 0 bases, and 10 bases lay outside the gene matches. Germline V gene sequence: CDR1 SGDLS, CDR2 YYNGEE. The CDR3 is made up of 16 amino acids. Methods used by the authors: Reference gene primer amplification in the assay estimated nucleated cell counts. The table came from immunoSEQ multiplex PCR; TCRdb's copy has only in-frame clones and leaves some out. V, J and clone size are taken as reported in that table, and D and trimming were inferred from the DNA itself. The profile shows 210,000 or so clones, 75% to 85% of them singletons.

This clonotype originated in a woman in her twenties or thirties with COVID-19, enrolled during active disease. The chain carries TRBV9 and TRBJ2-3; 8 bases fit TRBD2. Material: peripheral blood. CDR3 sequence (DNA): TGTGCCAGCAGCGTAGAGGGAACGGGAGGGACCTATACGCAGTATTTT. It codes for CASSVEGTGGTYTQYF.